These 12 T cell receptor beta chains came from one sample sequenced in a study of T cell responses to AZD1222 COVID-19 vaccine. Assay: immunoSEQ multiplex PCR; the TCRdb copy retains only in-frame clones and omits some. The repertoire consists of 120,000 to 150,000 clones, with around 88% occurring once and the leading ten covering under 3.5%. This sample comprised peripheral blood, obtained on day 0 of AZD1222 vaccination. These receptors were taken from an adult in good health.

The gene calls are TRBV25-1 and TRBJ2-3, with TRBD1 matching 10 bases. The V segment lost 8 bases and the J segment 4 bases; nucleotides outside the gene matches: 9. The germline CDR1 and CDR2 sequences are MGHDK and SYGVNS. The CDR3 covers 15 residues. The CDR3, as DNA: TGTGCCAGCCGCTGGGACAGGGGAGGTTCAGATACGCAGTATTTT. Protein product: CASRWDRGGSDTQYF.

This clone has a single count. The chain combines TRBV6-5 with TRBJ2-1; D is uncertain. V gave up 5 bases and J gave up 0 bases, with 5 bases separating them. The germline V gene encodes CDR1 MNHEY and CDR2 SVGAGI. The CDR3 is made up of 13 amino acids. Written as DNA, the CDR3 is TGTGCCAGCAGTACGGGCTCCTACAATGAGCAGTTCTTC. Its protein product is CASSTGSYNEQFF.

This clone was counted once. The chain recombines TRBV3-1 (or the pseudogene TRBV3-2) with TRBJ2-1, with 9 bases matching TRBD1. V was pared by 4 bases and J by 1 base, with 14 bases of the junction left unmatched. Germline lookup yields CDR1 LGHDT and CDR2 YNNKEL (reference sequence). This CDR3 region has 19 residues. The CDR3 reads CASSLAGTGNPRSYNEQFF. DNA of the CDR3: TGTGCCAGCAGCCTTGCCGGGACAGGGAACCCAAGGTCCTACAATGAGCAGTTCTTC.

The chain uses TRBV5-1 and TRBJ2-1; unclear D gene. This CDR3 is built from 14 residues. The germline gives CDR1 SGHRS, CDR2 YFSETQ. V lost 1 base and J lost 4, with 9 bases in between. Here the CDR3 DNA reads TGCGCCAGCAGCTTGACGGACGTTTACAATGAGCAGTTCTTC. It encodes CASSLTDVYNEQFF.

The chain recombines TRBV30 with TRBJ1-1; D ambiguous. Germline V gene lookup returns CDR1 GTSNPN and CDR2 SVGIG (reference sequence). The CDR3 totals 14 residues. Trimming removed 4 bases at V and 0 bases at J, with 12 bases between. Here the CDR3 reads CAWTRVRMNTEAFF. In DNA, the CDR3 is TGTGCCTGGACGAGGGTAAGGATGAACACTGAAGCTTTCTTT.

The rearrangement links TRBV5-3 to TRBJ2-4; D might be TRBD2 (6 bases). TRBV5-3 is an ORF; its function is uncertain. The V gene lost 0 bases and the J gene lost 7 bases, with 17 bases spanning the gap. CDR3 length equals 16 residues. In DNA, the CDR3 is TGTGCCAGAAGCTTGGAACTTGGGGGAGGAGAGAACATTCAGTACTTC. Its translation: CARSLELGGGENIQYF.

This chain connects TRBV6-4 to TRBJ2-1; D is uncertain. This CDR3 has 16 amino acids. V was clipped by 6 bases and J by 4 bases, with 19 bases between them. The V gene's germline CDR1 is MRHNA and CDR2 SNTAGT. CDR3 loop: CASSPTDASEYNEQFF. CDR3 bases: TGTGCCAGCAGCCCCACGGACGCTTCGGAGTACAATGAGCAGTTCTTC.

The chain has TRBV19 and TRBJ2-4; D is uncertain. V was pared by 4 bases and J by 7 bases, with 5 bases between. From germline, CDR1 is LNHDA and CDR2 SQIVND (reference sequence). CDR3 size: 11 residues. The CDR3 coding sequence is TGTGCCAGTAGTAACATGAACATTCAGTACTTC. It encodes CASSNMNIQYF.

The chain has TRBV7-9 and TRBJ1-3; 8 bases line up with TRBD1. Germline loops: CDR1 SEHNR, CDR2 FQNEAQ (reference sequence). The CDR3 has 17 residues. After removal of 1 base from V and 0 bases from J, the junction contained 5 bases not matched to a gene. CDR3 region: CASSLEAGGYSGNTIYF. CDR3 nucleotide sequence: TGTGCCAGCAGCTTAGAGGCAGGGGGCTACTCTGGAAACACCATATATTTT.

Only one count was recorded for this clone. The genes are TRBV11-2 and TRBJ1-1; the D gene is possibly TRBD1 (6 bases). CDR1 is SGHAT and CDR2 is FQNNGV in the germline V gene. CDR3 length: 15 residues. With 5 bases removed from V and 1 base from J, the gap between germline ends came to 14 bases. CDR3 sequence: CASSPLRGKNTEAFF. The CDR3 DNA reads as TGTGCCAGCAGCCCACTGAGGGGGAAGAACACTGAAGCTTTCTTT.

The chain links TRBV2 to TRBJ1-1; 9 bases map to TRBD1. Looked up from germline, CDR1 is SNHLY and CDR2 is FYNNEI. The CDR3 loop spans 14 amino acids. The trim removed 6 bases at V and 4 bases at J, leaving 6 bases unmatched. The CDR3 sequence: CASRGGQGSTEAFF. CDR3 nucleotide sequence: TGTGCCAGCAGGGGGGGACAGGGTTCCACTGAAGCTTTCTTT.

The CDR3 here is CAISGAENEQFF. CDR3 sequence (DNA): TGTGCCATCAGTGGGGCGGAAAATGAGCAGTTCTTC. The rearrangement joins TRBV10-3 to TRBJ2-1; the D is unclear. V was cut by 4 bases and J by 7 bases, with 8 bases left in between. Germline V CDR1 and CDR2: ENHRY, SYGVKD. This CDR3 has 12 residues.